This TCR beta chain was sequenced for a study of T cell responses to AZD1222 COVID-19 vaccine. Findings and caveats of the study: Spike-specific TCR breadth rose after two AZD1222 doses, and depth rose as well. Clonal diversity may have been underestimated, and the donors were mostly white British, with more females than males.

Produced via immunoSEQ multiplex PCR; TCRdb's table is partial and in-frame only. The profile covers about 94,000 clones, with around 89% appearing a single time and around 8% taken by the ten largest. Notes on this clone: The target antigen is unknown.

This CDR3 has 19 residues. The sequencing used peripheral blood, collected on day 0 of AZD1222 vaccination. The rearrangement links TRBV21-1 to TRBJ2-7; no DNA check was done on the table's D call, TRBD2. TRBV21-1 is a pseudogene locus. This TCR was recovered from an adult in good health. In DNA form, the CDR3 reads TGTGCCAGCAGCAATCCTCCAATTGTTACTAGCGGGCCCCCCAGCGAGCAGTACTTC. It codes for CASSNPPIVTSGPPSEQYF.